Given below is one T cell receptor beta chain in context. The germline CDR1 and CDR2 sequences are MNHEY and SMNVEV (reference sequence). Trimming pared 0 bases from V and 5 bases from J, leaving 14 bases between. This CDR3 spans 15 amino acids. Recipients received nonmyeloablative bone marrow transplants from related graft donors, with transient mixed chimerism. This specimen belongs to a study of Tregs in tolerant kidney transplant recipients. TCRdb keeps only in-frame clones here, not all; method: immunoSEQ multiplex PCR. Here the sample spans tens of thousands of clones, about 91% being singletons.

The starting material was CD8+ T cells from blood (PBMCs), obtained 24 months after the transplant. This receptor was taken from a human patient who received a combined kidney and bone marrow transplant. Certain T cells may be donor cells from the graft. The chain couples TRBV27 to TRBJ2-7; D is perhaps TRBD2 (5 bases). The CDR3: CASSLSSVSANEQYF. As DNA, the CDR3 is TGTGCCAGCAGTTTATCTTCGGTTAGCGCAAACGAGCAGTACTTC.